This passage covers 25 T cell receptor beta chains from one sample sequenced in a study of graft-versus-host responses after intestinal transplantation. The protocol was immunoSEQ multiplex PCR, while the TCRdb copy is restricted to in-frame clones and leaves out a portion. The sample has around 100,000 clones; more than 85% are singletons. Their antigens remain unidentified. The sequencing used unstimulated CD4+ T cells sorted from spleen or lymph node cells, collected before transplant. The receptor set was obtained from a human donor who was the organ donor for an intestinal transplant.

V gene TRBV14 combines with J gene TRBJ1-1; TRBD1 aligns across 8 bases. J lost 7 bases, V lost 4 bases, and 2 bases had no gene match. CDR1 SGHDN and CDR2 FVKESK come from the germline V gene. The CDR3 covers 12 residues. In DNA, the CDR3 is TGTGCCAGCAGCCGGACAGGGATTGAAGCTTTCTTT. This codes for CASSRTGIEAFF.

The rearrangement uses TRBV11-2 and TRBJ2-4, with no clear D. The CDR3 covers 11 residues. V dropped 2 bases and J dropped 8 bases, with 4 bases sitting between them. The germline gives CDR1 SGHAT, CDR2 FQNNGV. CDR3 nucleotides: TGTGCCAGCAGCTTACTAGACATTCAGTACTTC. Encoded protein: CASSLLDIQYF.

This chain connects TRBV18 to TRBJ2-1; the match to TRBD1 covers 7 bases. This CDR3 region has 15 residues. Germline values: CDR1 KGHSH, CDR2 LQKENI. The ends lost 0 bases at V and 6 bases at J; junction bases unmatched: 5. The CDR3 coding sequence is TGTGCCAGCTCACCACCAGCGGCAGGGGGCAATGAGCAGTTCTTC. It encodes CASSPPAAGGNEQFF.

The chain has TRBV28 and TRBJ1-5; TRBD1 aligns across 7 bases. Looked up from germline, CDR1 is MDHEN and CDR2 is SYDVKM. Losses at the gene ends were 5 bases for V and 0 bases for J; bases not matched to a gene: 10. This CDR3 has 17 residues. The CDR3 nucleotides are TGTGCCAGCAGTACGCCTCGGGACAGTTATAGCAATCAGCCCCAGCATTTT. Protein sequence: CASSTPRDSYSNQPQHF.

Here the CDR3 DNA reads TGTGCCAGCAGTTACCACCGGGGGGGGGACACCATATATTTT. This codes for CASSYHRGGDTIYF. V gene TRBV7-2 combines with J gene TRBJ1-3; weak D call: TRBD1 (5 bases). The germline V gene encodes CDR1 SGHTA and CDR2 FQGNSA. The CDR3 has 14 residues. Trimming took 6 bases from V and 8 from J, leaving 17 bases between them.

The chain joins TRBV9 to TRBJ1-2; no reliable D call. The germline V and J ends were trimmed by 2 bases and 5 bases, with 10 bases remaining between them. Per germline, CDR1 SGDLS and CDR2 YYNGEE. The CDR3 length is 13 residues. The CDR3 sequence: CASSVYSAYGYTF. CDR3 sequence (DNA): TGTGCCAGCAGCGTGTATAGCGCTTATGGCTACACCTTC.

The rearrangement links TRBV5-1 to TRBJ2-3; a weak D match, TRBD2 (6 bases). The CDR3 loop spans 17 amino acids. Trimming stripped 0 bases from V and 1 base from J, with 15 bases between. Germline V gene data show CDR1 as SGHRS and CDR2 as YFSETQ. CDR3 residues: CASSLAGGARGTDTQYF. The CDR3 bases are TGCGCCAGCAGCTTGGCCGGGGGAGCCCGGGGCACAGATACGCAGTATTTT.

The chain couples TRBV6-6 to TRBJ2-1, with 9 bases that match TRBD1. Germline V gene lookup returns CDR1 MNHNY and CDR2 SVGAGI (reference sequence). The CDR3 has 15 residues. The V segment lost 6 bases and the J segment 6 bases; nucleotides outside the gene matches: 9. CDR3 bases: TGTGCCAGCAGGACCCGACAGGGGGGGGGCAATGAGCAGTTCTTC. Its translation: CASRTRQGGGNEQFF.

This sequence joins TRBV28 and TRBJ2-3; 9 bases are a match to TRBD2. J gave up 4 bases and V 5 bases, and 4 bases lay outside the gene matches. Germline-derived CDR1 and CDR2 are MDHEN and SYDVKM. This CDR3 comprises 14 residues. In DNA, the CDR3 is TGTGCCAGCAGTAATAGCGGGGGCCCAGATACGCAGTATTTT. Translated: CASSNSGGPDTQYF.

This chain connects TRBV4-1 to TRBJ2-5, with 10 bases identical to TRBD2. V shed 5 bases and J 5 bases; nucleotides not matched to a gene: 14. The germline CDR1 and CDR2 sequences are MGHRA and YSYEKL. The CDR3 consists of 17 residues. CDR3 residues: CASSRERGGRIKETQYF. The DNA for the CDR3 is TGCGCCAGCAGCAGGGAGCGGGGGGGCCGGATAAAGGAGACCCAGTACTTC.

The chain links TRBV5-6 to TRBJ1-6; no definite D call. CDR1 SGHDT and CDR2 YYEEEE come from the germline V gene. V was shortened by 1 base and J by 10 bases, with 9 bases between the two germline ends. The CDR3 spans 13 residues. CDR3 sequence: CASSLTQTSPLHF. In DNA form, the CDR3 reads TGTGCCAGCAGCTTGACTCAGACCTCACCCCTCCACTTT. Full variable domain (missing parts from reference TRBV5-6 and TRBJ1-6): DAGVTQSPTHLIKTRGQQVTLRCSPKSGHDTVSWYQQALGQGPQFIFQYYEEEERQRGNFPDRFSGHQFPNYSSELNVNALLLGDSALYLCASSLTQTSPLHFGNGTRLTVT.

This clone was seen only once. In DNA form, the CDR3 reads TGTGCCAGCAGAGACGACGCAGGTGGACTGTACGAGCAGTACTTC. This encodes CASRDDAGGLYEQYF. This chain links TRBV6-1 with TRBJ2-7; a weak D match, TRBD2 (5 bases). The CDR3 is 15 amino acids. CDR1 and CDR2 (germline): MNHNS, SASEGT. Deletions cut 6 bases from V and 4 bases from J, with 19 bases between.

The V gene is TRBV5-6, the J gene TRBJ2-1; D unresolved. The germline V gene encodes CDR1 SGHDT and CDR2 YYEEEE. The CDR3 extends over 15 amino acids. V was cut by 0 bases and J by 4 bases, with 11 bases left in between. The CDR3 sequence: CASSLAQTLYNEQFF. The CDR3 nucleotides are TGTGCCAGCAGCTTGGCCCAGACCCTTTACAATGAGCAGTTCTTC. Together with reference TRBV5-6 and TRBJ2-1, the CDR3 gives the full variable domain: DAGVTQSPTHLIKTRGQQVTLRCSPKSGHDTVSWYQQALGQGPQFIFQYYEEEERQRGNFPDRFSGHQFPNYSSELNVNALLLGDSALYLCASSLAQTLYNEQFFGPGTRLTVL.

The CDR3 DNA sequence: TGTGCCAGCAGCATAGGACAGGCCTATGGCTACACCTTC. Protein product: CASSIGQAYGYTF. This rearrangement joins TRBV5-6 to TRBJ1-2; 7 nucleotides align to TRBD1. Germline values: CDR1 SGHDT, CDR2 YYEEEE. The length of the CDR3 is 13 residues. V gave up 4 bases and J gave up 4 bases; unmatched junction bases: 4.

The chain combines TRBV28 with TRBJ1-5; D is uncertain. V dropped 6 bases and J dropped 9 bases, with 18 bases sitting between them. Per germline, CDR1 MDHEN and CDR2 SYDVKM. The CDR3 has 14 amino acids. The CDR3, as DNA: TGTGCCAGCAGGAGGGCGGGAGAAGGTTTGCCCCAGCATTTT. This encodes CASRRAGEGLPQHF.

The CDR3 loop is CASSPGGSDNEQFF. In nucleotides, the CDR3 is TGTGCCAGCAGCCCGGGGGGGTCTGACAATGAGCAGTTCTTC. The genes are TRBV11-3 and TRBJ2-1; 8 nucleotides align to TRBD2. Germline V gene lookup returns CDR1 SGHNT and CDR2 YENEEA. CDR3 length: 14 residues. Unmatched junction bases numbered 5, after V lost 5 bases and J lost 5 bases.

The chain employs TRBV30 and TRBJ1-4, with D unclear. There are 13 residues in the CDR3. V was clipped by 5 bases and J by 8 bases, with 15 bases between them. Germline loops: CDR1 GTSNPN, CDR2 SVGIG (reference sequence). The CDR3 DNA is TGTGCCTGGTCGACGGGTTACCGAGAAAAACTGTTTTTT. Translating gives CAWSTGYREKLFF.

The chain recombines TRBV7-2 with TRBJ1-1, with 9 bases identical to TRBD1. The CDR3 is 14 amino acids. V shed 7 bases, J shed 9 bases, and the junction held 12 bases outside the gene matches. The germline CDR1 and CDR2 sequences are SGHTA and FQGNSA. CDR3 amino acids: CASNLPTTGGKAFF. The CDR3 nucleotides are TGTGCCAGCAACCTACCTACGACAGGGGGTAAAGCTTTCTTT.

The rearrangement links TRBV2 to TRBJ2-1; 11 nucleotides line up with TRBD2. Looked up from germline, CDR1 is SNHLY and CDR2 is FYNNEI. V shed 8 bases and J 1 base; nucleotides not matched to a gene: 10. This CDR3 spans 17 amino acids. CDR3 loop: CASVGVAGGASYNEQFF. The CDR3 coding sequence is TGTGCCAGCGTGGGGGTAGCGGGGGGGGCATCCTACAATGAGCAGTTCTTC.

This chain connects TRBV4-1 to TRBJ1-1; tentatively, D is TRBD1 (6 bases). Germline CDR1 is MGHRA and CDR2 is YSYEKL. This CDR3 spans 13 amino acids. V was pared by 5 bases and J by 6 bases, with 13 bases between. The CDR3 bases are TGCGCCAGCAGCAAAAGAGGGGGGGCTGAAGCTTTCTTT. This gives the protein CASSKRGGAEAFF.

The V gene is TRBV30, the J gene TRBJ2-7; maybe TRBD2 (6 bases). Between the trimmed V and J ends, which lost 8 bases and 4 bases, there was a span of 18 bases. Germline V gives CDR1 GTSNPN, CDR2 SVGIG (reference sequence). This CDR3 is 13 amino acids long. The CDR3 nucleotides are TGTGCCCAGGAGGGTCAGAGGAGGTACGAGCAGTACTTC. It yields the protein CAQEGQRRYEQYF.

The rearrangement links TRBV19 to TRBJ2-1; a possible D gene is TRBD2 (7 bases). The CDR3 length is 13 residues. The germline gives CDR1 LNHDA, CDR2 SQIVND (reference sequence). Trimming took 9 bases from V and 8 from J, leaving 17 bases between them. DNA for the CDR3: TGTGCCAGCCGCCTTCGGGGGGCCGATGAGCAGTTCTTC. Its protein product is CASRLRGADEQFF.

The chain combines TRBV6-5 with TRBJ2-3, with unresolved D. Germline loops: CDR1 MNHEY, CDR2 SVGAGI. Trimming shortened V by 3 bases and J by 3 bases, and 7 bases separated the two germline ends. CDR3 length equals 13 residues. The CDR3 loop reads CASSYVGTDTQYF. Written as DNA, the CDR3 is TGTGCCAGCAGTTATGTGGGAACAGATACGCAGTATTTT.

V usage is TRBV19 and J usage is TRBJ1-2; D may be TRBD1 (6 bases). V was shortened by 4 bases and J by 8 bases, with 14 bases between the two germline ends. This CDR3 contains 13 residues. Germline V gene data show CDR1 as LNHDA and CDR2 as SQIVND (reference sequence). In DNA form, the CDR3 reads TGTGCCAGTAGTACCCAGGGGATGGGAGGCTACACCTTC. Protein product: CASSTQGMGGYTF.

About this clone itself: Other DNA sequences in the sample encode the same CDR3. This chain connects TRBV18 to TRBJ2-7; TRBD1 matches 9 bases. J was trimmed by 0 bases and V by 3 bases; bases with no gene match: 0. The CDR3 length is 14 residues. Looked up from germline, CDR1 is KGHSH and CDR2 is LQKENI. Here the CDR3 DNA reads TGTGCCAGCTCACCGGGACAGGGCTCCTACGAGCAGTACTTC. This gives the protein CASSPGQGSYEQYF.